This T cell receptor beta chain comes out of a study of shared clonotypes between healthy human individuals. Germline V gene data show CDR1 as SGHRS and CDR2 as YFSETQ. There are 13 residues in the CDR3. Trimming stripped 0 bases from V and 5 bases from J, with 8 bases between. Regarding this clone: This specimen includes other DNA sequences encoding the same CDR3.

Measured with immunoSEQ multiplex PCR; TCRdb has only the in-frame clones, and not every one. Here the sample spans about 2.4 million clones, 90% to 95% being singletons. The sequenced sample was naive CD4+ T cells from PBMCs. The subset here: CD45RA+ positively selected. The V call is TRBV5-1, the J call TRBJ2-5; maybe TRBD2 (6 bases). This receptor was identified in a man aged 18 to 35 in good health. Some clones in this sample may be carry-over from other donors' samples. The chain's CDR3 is CASSLAGSETQYF. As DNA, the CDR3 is TGCGCCAGCAGCTTGGCCGGGAGCGAGACCCAGTACTTC.